The 27 T cell receptor beta chains given below trace back to one sample, sequenced in a study of blood T cell repertoires in COVID-19 (dated by TCRdb to the early 2020s). Library method: the immunoSEQ multiplex PCR assay. The immuneACCESS repertoire file appears here via TCRdb, limited to in-frame rearrangements. These files lack a portion of the clones; in checked studies, under half of the deficit traces to unresolved V genes, and the cause of the others is not known. The sample table contains 150,000 or so clones; only one count was recorded for around 93% of them. In total, the top ten clones hold 3.5% to 5% of the sample. Sequenced material: peripheral blood. The receptors come from a woman between 50 and 59 years old with acute or convalescent COVID-19.

The count of this clone is one. The chain carries TRBV11-2 and TRBJ2-2; 11 nucleotides match TRBD2. Germline V gene data show CDR1 as SGHAT and CDR2 as FQNNGV. The trim removed 1 base at V and 7 bases at J, leaving 5 bases unmatched. CDR3 size: 16 residues. The CDR3 nucleotides are TGTGCCAGCAGCTTAGTGGTCCTAGCGGGGGGCGGGGAGCTGTTTTTT. It codes for CASSLVVLAGGGELFF.

The chain joins TRBV7-9 to TRBJ2-7; D possibly corresponds to TRBD2 (6 bases). CDR3 length: 14 amino acids. The V gene's germline CDR1 is SEHNR and CDR2 FQNEAQ (reference sequence). V was pared by 5 bases and J by 5 bases, with 16 bases between. The CDR3 sequence: CASSLTGTVDEQYF. In DNA form, the CDR3 reads TGTGCCAGCAGCCTTACCGGGACTGTAGACGAGCAGTACTTC.

This sequence joins TRBV5-1 and TRBJ1-5; D possibly corresponds to TRBD1 (5 bases). This CDR3 has 15 amino acids. Germline CDR1 SGHRS, CDR2 YFSETQ. V was trimmed by 0 bases and J by 5 bases, leaving 12 bases between them. CDR3: CASSLGGLPYQPQHF. The DNA for the CDR3 is TGCGCCAGCAGCTTGGGGGGACTCCCTTATCAGCCCCAGCATTTT.

The chain carries TRBV2 and TRBJ1-2, with a weak D call TRBD1 (5 bases). Trimming cost V 7 bases and J 8 bases, with 14 bases left between them. CDR1 is SNHLY and CDR2 is FYNNEI in the germline V gene. The CDR3 has 12 amino acids. The CDR3 nucleotides read TGTGCCAGCACCTCGACAGAGGAGGGCTACACCTTC. Residues: CASTSTEEGYTF.

For the CDR3, the DNA is TGTGCCAGCAGTTTACGGTTTTCACCCCTCCACTTT. Its protein is CASSLRFSPLHF. The chain links TRBV28 to TRBJ1-6, with D uncertain. The CDR3 sequence is 12 residues long. Trimming cost V 2 bases and J 9 bases, with 5 bases left between them. Looked up from germline, CDR1 is MDHEN and CDR2 is SYDVKM.

This clone was seen a handful of times. V gene TRBV2 combines with J gene TRBJ2-4; TRBD2 is a possible D gene (6 bases). The ends were cut back, 5 bases at V and 5 bases at J, with 16 bases in the middle. Germline CDR1 and CDR2: SNHLY and FYNNEI. The CDR3 totals 15 residues. For the CDR3, the DNA is TGTGCCAGCAGTCTCCTCCCGGGAGCTCAAAACATTCAGTACTTC. Amino acid sequence: CASSLLPGAQNIQYF. Full variable domain (outside the CDR3, taken from reference TRBV2 and TRBJ2-4): EPEVTQTPSHQVTQMGQEVILRCVPISNHLYFYWYRQILGQKVEFLVSFYNNEISEKSEIFDDQFSVERPDGSNFTLKIRSTKLEDSAMYFCASSLLPGAQNIQYFGAGTRLSVL.

This clone was observed a handful of times. The rearrangement joins TRBV29-1 to TRBJ2-2, with a tentative D call TRBD1 (5 bases). The CDR3 covers 15 residues. Trimming shortened V by 7 bases and J by 1 base, and 16 bases separated the two germline ends. From germline, CDR1 is SQVTM and CDR2 ANQGSEA. Written as DNA, the CDR3 is TGCAGCGCCTCGAGAGGACACCTGAACACCGGGGAGCTGTTTTTT. Encoded protein: CSASRGHLNTGELFF.

The chain joins TRBV3-1 (or the pseudogene TRBV3-2) to TRBJ1-5; possibly TRBD1 for D (6 bases). The CDR3 has 14 amino acids. V was cut by 5 bases and J by 4 bases, with 12 bases left in between. CDR1 LGHDT and CDR2 YNNKEL come from the germline V gene (reference sequence). CDR3 sequence reads: CASSVDRRNQPQHF. CDR3 nucleotides: TGTGCCAGCAGCGTAGACAGGAGGAATCAGCCCCAGCATTTT.

This clone was recorded only once. V and J are TRBV19 and TRBJ1-5, with a weak D call TRBD1 (5 bases). The germline V and J ends were trimmed by 5 bases and 5 bases, with 19 bases remaining between them. The CDR3 length is 16 residues. CDR1 LNHDA and CDR2 SQIVND come from the germline V gene (reference sequence). The CDR3 here is CASSASRSGGDQPQHF. The CDR3 DNA sequence: TGTGCCAGTAGTGCCTCCCGTTCTGGGGGGGATCAGCCCCAGCATTTT.

The chain is built from TRBV25-1 and TRBJ2-3; 10 nucleotides agree with TRBD2. Trimming cost V 3 bases and J 6 bases; bases outside gene matches: 6. Per germline, CDR1 MGHDK and CDR2 SYGVNS. There are 15 residues in the CDR3. The CDR3 is CASSDSGRIADTQYF. CDR3 sequence (DNA): TGTGCCAGCAGTGATAGCGGGAGGATTGCGGATACGCAGTATTTT.

The CDR3 region is CASSPPGANNSPLHF. The CDR3 nucleotides are TGTGCCAGCTCACCACCGGGGGCCAATAATTCACCCCTCCACTTT. The chain combines TRBV18 with TRBJ1-6; maybe TRBD1 (6 bases). Trimming stripped 0 bases from V and 5 bases from J, with 8 bases between. The CDR3 sequence is 15 residues long. Germline V gene data show CDR1 as KGHSH and CDR2 as LQKENI.

This clone showed up just once. The chain is built from TRBV19 and TRBJ1-5; TRBD1 matches 7 bases. The CDR3 is made up of 16 amino acids. The V gene end was trimmed by 2 bases and the J gene end by 2 bases; junction bases not matched to a gene: 6. The germline CDR1 and CDR2 sequences are LNHDA and SQIVND (reference sequence). The CDR3 coding sequence is TGTGCCAGTAGTATATGGGCAGGGGGTGGCAATCAGCCCCAGCATTTT. It translates to CASSIWAGGGNQPQHF. Combining the CDR3 with reference TRBV19 and TRBJ1-5 gives the whole variable domain DGGITQSPKYLFRKEGQNVTLSCEQNLNHDAMYWYRQDPGQGLRLIYYSQIVNDFQKGDIAEGYSVSREKKESFPLTVTSAQKNPTAFYLCASSIWAGGGNQPQHFGDGTRLSIL.

This chain uses TRBV25-1 with TRBJ2-3; 7 bases align to TRBD2. The germline CDR1 and CDR2 sequences are MGHDK and SYGVNS. The J segment lost 1 base and the V segment lost 5 bases, leaving 3 bases of the junction unmatched. This CDR3 comprises 14 residues. The CDR3 bases are TGTGCCAGCAGTCAGCGGGGTCGCACAGATACGCAGTATTTT. It yields the protein CASSQRGRTDTQYF. Full variable domain (remainder filled in from reference TRBV25-1 and TRBJ2-3): EADIYQTPRYLVIGTGKKITLECSQTMGHDKMYWYQQDPGMELHLIHYSYGVNSTEKGDLSSESTVSRIRTEHFPLTLESARPSHTSQYLCASSQRGRTDTQYFGPGTRLTVL.

The V gene is TRBV28, the J gene TRBJ1-2, with D perhaps matching TRBD1 (6 bases). The germline gives CDR1 MDHEN, CDR2 SYDVKM. With 6 bases removed from V and 0 bases from J, the gap between germline ends came to 11 bases. The CDR3 loop spans 14 amino acids. CDR3 bases: TGTGCCAGCAGAAGGGGGGGCCCTAACTATGGCTACACCTTC. Amino acids: CASRRGGPNYGYTF.

The chain links TRBV7-9 to TRBJ1-2, with 7 nucleotides matching TRBD1. Germline-derived CDR1 and CDR2 are SEHNR and FQNEAQ (reference sequence). The CDR3 sequence is 13 residues long. The ends lost 5 bases at V and 4 bases at J; junction bases unmatched: 4. CDR3 bases: TGTGCCAGCAGCCCGGGACAGAGCTATGGCTACACCTTC. It translates to CASSPGQSYGYTF. Variable domain in full (rest from reference TRBV7-9 and TRBJ1-2): DTGVSQNPRHKITKRGQNVTFRCDPISEHNRLYWYRQTLGQGPEFLTYFQNEAQLEKSRLLSDRFSAERPKGSFSTLEIQRTEQGDSAMYLCASSPGQSYGYTFGSGTRLTVV.

This clone occurred once. The chain recombines TRBV6-5 with TRBJ1-2; the match to TRBD1 covers 9 bases. Germline loops: CDR1 MNHEY, CDR2 SVGAGI. The CDR3 is 14 residues long. V dropped 11 bases and J dropped 2; count of bases not matched to a gene: 9. The CDR3 loop is CASWDREENYGYTF. The CDR3 DNA reads TGTGCCTCATGGGACAGGGAGGAGAACTATGGCTACACCTTC.

The chain combines TRBV27 with TRBJ2-7; TRBD1 aligns across 9 bases. After removal of 5 bases from V and 6 bases from J, the junction contained 11 bases not matched to a gene. The CDR3 length is 15 residues. The germline V gene has CDR1 MNHEY and CDR2 SMNVEV (reference sequence). The chain's CDR3 is CASSLRSGTGSEQYF. CDR3 in DNA: TGTGCCAGCAGTCTACGCTCCGGGACAGGGAGCGAGCAGTACTTC.

The J gene is TRBJ1-1, the V gene TRBV29-1; 7 nucleotides match TRBD1. The germline V gene encodes CDR1 SQVTM and CDR2 ANQGSEA. The CDR3 is 13 residues long. The trim removed 5 bases at V and 2 bases at J, leaving 5 bases unmatched. The DNA of the CDR3 is TGCAGCGTTATTGGGGACAGAAACACTGAAGCTTTCTTT. Translating gives CSVIGDRNTEAFF.

The V call is TRBV28, the J call TRBJ2-1; 7 nucleotides match TRBD1. Looked up from germline, CDR1 is MDHEN and CDR2 is SYDVKM. This CDR3 region has 13 residues. Losses at the gene ends were 8 bases for V and 4 bases for J; bases not matched to a gene: 5. CDR3 DNA: TGTGCCAGCTCGGGACAGACGTACAATGAGCAGTTCTTC. It codes for CASSGQTYNEQFF. Full variable domain (remainder filled in from reference TRBV28 and TRBJ2-1): DVKVTQSSRYLVKRTGEKVFLECVQDMDHENMFWYRQDPGLGLRLIYFSYDVKMKEKGDIPEGYSVSREKKERFSLILESASTNQTSMYLCASSGQTYNEQFFGPGTRLTVL.

V and J are TRBV24-1 and TRBJ2-2; possible D gene TRBD2, 6 bases. CDR1 is KGHDR and CDR2 is SFDVKD in the germline V gene. CDR3 size: 16 residues. V was shortened by 3 bases and J by 4 bases, with 14 bases between the two germline ends. CDR3 in amino acids: CATSDQGGAVTGELFF. Written as DNA, the CDR3 is TGTGCCACCAGTGATCAGGGCGGGGCTGTCACCGGGGAGCTGTTTTTT.

The chain carries TRBV19 and TRBJ1-2; 7 nucleotides align to TRBD1. From germline, CDR1 is LNHDA and CDR2 SQIVND (reference sequence). Trimming removed 2 bases from V and 2 bases from J; junction bases left unmatched: 5. There are 15 residues in the CDR3. The CDR3 bases are TGTGCCAGTAGTATATATTCGGGACAGAACTATGGCTACACCTTC. Its translation: CASSIYSGQNYGYTF.

The chain is built from TRBV18 and TRBJ1-6, with D maybe TRBD1 (6 bases). V was cut by 5 bases and J by 8 bases, with 19 bases left in between. This CDR3 is built from 16 residues. The germline CDR1 and CDR2 sequences are KGHSH and LQKENI. The CDR3 nucleotides read TGTGCCAGCTCAGAAAGAAACAGGGAACGAGATTCACCCCTCCACTTT. Its protein product is CASSERNRERDSPLHF.

V gene TRBV30 combines with J gene TRBJ2-1; 7 positions agree with TRBD1. The germline V gene encodes CDR1 GTSNPN and CDR2 SVGIG (reference sequence). V dropped 4 bases and J dropped 12; count of bases not matched to a gene: 6. The CDR3 covers 11 residues. The CDR3 sequence is CAWKMGTAQFF. Written as DNA, the CDR3 is TGTGCCTGGAAAATGGGGACAGCGCAGTTCTTC.

The chain is built from TRBV30 and TRBJ1-2, with 8 bases aligning to TRBD1. This CDR3 has 14 residues. V gave up 3 bases and J gave up 4 bases; unmatched junction bases: 7. Germline V CDR1 and CDR2: GTSNPN, SVGIG (reference sequence). CDR3 protein: CAWRYRDRIYGYTF. CDR3 bases: TGTGCCTGGAGATACCGGGACAGGATCTATGGCTACACCTTC.

The chain joins TRBV7-3 to TRBJ2-6; TRBD2 matches 7 bases. This CDR3 has 16 residues. Per the germline V gene, CDR1 is SGHTA and CDR2 is FQGTGA. The trim removed 5 bases at V and 4 bases at J, leaving 8 bases unmatched. The CDR3 region has the DNA TGTGCCAGCAGCGCCCAGGGAGGGCACGGGGCCAACGTCCTGACTTTC. This gives the protein CASSAQGGHGANVLTF.

This rearrangement joins TRBV24-1 to TRBJ2-1, with TRBD2 matching 11 bases. Germline V gene lookup returns CDR1 KGHDR and CDR2 SFDVKD. J was trimmed by 10 bases and V by 4 bases; bases with no gene match: 11. The CDR3 is 16 amino acids. CDR3 nucleotides: TGTGCCACCAGTGACTCGGGACTAGCGGAGGGGGGGGAGCAGTTCTTC. Protein: CATSDSGLAEGGEQFF.

The chain recombines TRBV6-5 with TRBJ1-4, with TRBD1 matching 7 bases. V shed 4 bases, J shed 3 bases, and the junction held 2 bases outside the gene matches. The CDR3 spans 14 residues. The germline CDR1 and CDR2 sequences are MNHEY and SVGAGI. The CDR3 nucleotides are TGTGCCAGCAGTTCCGGGACAGCTAATGAAAAACTGTTTTTT. Its translation is CASSSGTANEKLFF.